The 11 T cell receptor beta chains below come from one sample, sequenced in a study of blood T cell repertoires in COVID-19. The assay was immunoSEQ multiplex PCR, and TCRdb's table has in-frame clones only and misses some. The sample yields some 360,000 clones, roughly 86% seen once. Sequenced sample: peripheral blood. Every receptor here comes from an older woman with COVID-19, enrolled during active disease.

J is TRBJ2-3 and V is TRBV2; no definite D call. Germline V gene sequence: CDR1 SNHLY, CDR2 FYNNEI. The CDR3 sequence is 14 residues long. The ends were cut back, 4 bases at V and 6 bases at J, with 14 bases in the middle. The CDR3 loop is CASSVSASEDTQYF. CDR3 sequence (DNA): TGTGCCAGCAGTGTGTCGGCCTCGGAGGATACGCAGTATTTT.

This clone has just one count. This rearrangement joins TRBV4-1 to TRBJ2-1, with TRBD2 matching over 13 bases. The CDR3 runs to 15 residues. The V gene's germline CDR1 is MGHRA and CDR2 YSYEKL. Unmatched junction bases numbered 7, after V lost 9 bases and J lost 5 bases. CDR3 DNA sequence: TGCGCCAGTACTAGCGGGGGGGCTTTTAACAATGAGCAGTTCTTC. It yields the protein CASTSGGAFNNEQFF.

The chain links TRBV24-1 to TRBJ2-5, with D perhaps matching TRBD1 (5 bases). This CDR3 has 13 residues. The germline V and J ends were trimmed by 7 bases and 4 bases, with 12 bases remaining between them. Germline V CDR1 and CDR2: KGHDR, SFDVKD. CDR3 nucleotides: TGTGCCACCAGCCCTGGGGCGAGAGAGACCCAGTACTTC. Translation: CATSPGARETQYF.

This sequence joins TRBV18 and TRBJ2-1; 9 bases match TRBD2. This CDR3 region has 16 residues. V was pared by 9 bases and J by 6 bases, with 15 bases of the junction left unmatched. Germline values: CDR1 KGHSH, CDR2 LQKENI. In DNA form, the CDR3 reads TGTGCCAGTTCAAAACCGGGACTAGCAAGCAGCAATGAGCAGTTCTTC. Translation gives CASSKPGLASSNEQFF.

The chain couples TRBV5-1 to TRBJ1-4; 7 bases are shared with TRBD1. There are 16 residues in the CDR3. CDR1 and CDR2 (germline): SGHRS, YFSETQ. Trimming took 5 bases from V and 2 from J; bases not matched to a gene: 9. CDR3 coding DNA: TGCGCCAGCAGTAAATCGGGACAGCGGACTAATGAAAAACTGTTTTTT. This codes for CASSKSGQRTNEKLFF.

This clone has just one count. DNA of the CDR3: TGTGCCAGCAGCTCCTTACAGGGCCTAAGACCCTATGGCTACACCTTC. It encodes CASSSLQGLRPYGYTF. This chain connects TRBV14 to TRBJ1-2; TRBD1 might be the D (6 bases). The V end was cut by 5 bases, the J end by 4 bases, with 20 bases between. This CDR3 has 16 amino acids. The V gene's germline CDR1 is SGHDN and CDR2 FVKESK.

The CDR3 bases are TGTGCTAGTGGTTTAGTCCAGGGTTGGTATGGCTACACCTTC. Translating it yields CASGLVQGWYGYTF. The V call is TRBV12-5, the J call TRBJ1-2, with a tentative D call TRBD1 (5 bases). The CDR3 loop spans 14 amino acids. The germline gives CDR1 LGHNT, CDR2 FRNRAP. V lost 3 bases to trimming and J lost 5 bases, with 13 bases between them. Supplemented by reference TRBV12-5 and TRBJ1-2, the full variable domain reads DARVTQTPRHKVTEMGQEVTMRCQPILGHNTVFWYRQTMMQGLELLAYFRNRAPLDDSGMPKDRFSAEMPDATLATLKIQPSEPRDSAVYFCASGLVQGWYGYTFGSGTRLTVV.

The chain employs TRBV5-5 and TRBJ1-1; D might be TRBD1 (5 bases). Germline CDR1 is SGHKS and CDR2 is YYEKEE (reference sequence). The CDR3 is made up of 15 amino acids. With 4 bases removed from V and 4 bases from J, the gap between germline ends came to 17 bases. CDR3 sequence: CASSGQVMASTEAFF. In DNA, the CDR3 is TGTGCCAGCAGCGGACAAGTAATGGCATCCACTGAAGCTTTCTTT. The full variable domain, in which reference TRBV5-5 and TRBJ1-1 provide the parts outside the CDR3, is DAGVTQSPTHLIKTRGQQVTLRCSPISGHKSVSWYQQVLGQGPQFIFQYYEKEERGRGNFPDRFSARQFPNYSSELNVNALLLGDSALYLCASSGQVMASTEAFFGQGTRLTVV.

The chain links TRBV7-3 to TRBJ2-1, with TRBD2 as a possible D gene (5 bases). This CDR3 has 12 residues. Germline V gene data show CDR1 as SGHTA and CDR2 as FQGTGA. Trimming removed 5 bases from V and 9 bases from J, with 11 bases in between. CDR3 bases: TGTGCCAGCAGCGTCCGGGGTAGTGAGCAGTTCTTC. It specifies CASSVRGSEQFF.

The chain employs TRBV7-3 and TRBJ2-7, with D uncertain. V gave up 0 bases and J gave up 5 bases, with 8 bases separating them. The CDR3 covers 13 residues. CDR1 is SGHTA, CDR2 FQGTGA, per germline. The DNA of the CDR3 is TGTGCCAGCAGCTTAACGTCACAGCACGAGCAGTACTTC. Translated: CASSLTSQHEQYF.

The chain combines TRBV7-9 with TRBJ1-6, with unresolved D. CDR1 and CDR2 from the germline V gene are SEHNR and FQNEAQ (reference sequence). The CDR3 is 14 amino acids. The V end was cut by 7 bases, the J end by 10 bases, with 17 bases between. CDR3 loop: CASTPFRGGSPLHF. CDR3 in DNA: TGTGCCAGCACCCCATTCCGGGGTGGCTCACCCCTCCACTTT. The whole variable domain, remainder taken from reference TRBV7-9 and TRBJ1-6, is DTGVSQNPRHKITKRGQNVTFRCDPISEHNRLYWYRQTLGQGPEFLTYFQNEAQLEKSRLLSDRFSAERPKGSFSTLEIQRTEQGDSAMYLCASTPFRGGSPLHFGNGTRLTVT.